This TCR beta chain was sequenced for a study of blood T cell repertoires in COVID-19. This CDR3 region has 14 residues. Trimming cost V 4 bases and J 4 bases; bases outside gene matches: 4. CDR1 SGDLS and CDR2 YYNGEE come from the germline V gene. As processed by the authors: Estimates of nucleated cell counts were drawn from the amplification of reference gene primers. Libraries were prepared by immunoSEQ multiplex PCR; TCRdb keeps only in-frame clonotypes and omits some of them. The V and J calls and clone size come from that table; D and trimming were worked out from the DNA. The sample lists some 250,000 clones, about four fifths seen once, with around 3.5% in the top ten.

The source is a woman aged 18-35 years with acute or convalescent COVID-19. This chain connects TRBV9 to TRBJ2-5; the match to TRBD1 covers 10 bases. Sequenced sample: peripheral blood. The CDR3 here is CASSPGQGGETQYF. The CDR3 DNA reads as TGTGCCAGCAGCCCCGGACAGGGGGGAGAGACCCAGTACTTC.